This TCR beta chain came from a study of tumor and adjacent non-tumor tissue in lung cancer. Study-level background: The patients, 10 to 11 men and five or six women, were about 31 to 76 with stage I to III disease.

No cell sorting was done before RNA was extracted from the tissue. Newly diagnosed lung cancer patients had thoracic surgery in China, August–late 2014, without prior chemotherapy. A modified ARM-PCR protocol with three rounds of nested PCR amplified TCRbeta. TCRdb called the multiplex PCR reads again in MiXCR, with one record for every CDR3 protein. The table has 65,000 to 90,000 distinct CDR3 sequences, roughly 80% seen once; the top ten hold 13%. Notes on this clonotype: Its target is unknown.

CDR1 and CDR2 from the germline V gene are SQVTM and ANQGSEA. V was trimmed by 6 bases and J by 7 bases, leaving 18 bases between them. This CDR3 contains 13 residues. General study findings and limits: TCR diversity was significantly greater in tumor than normal lung tissue. Top 100 clones took a larger repertoire share in normal lung.

The receptor was derived from a woman in her 50s with non-small cell lung cancer. The chain carries TRBV29-1 and TRBJ1-1; the D gene is possibly TRBD1 (6 bases). Sample: lung tumor tissue. The DNA of the CDR3 is TGCAGCGTCTCCAAGGGATGGGACAATGAAGCTTTCTTT. This sequence encodes CSVSKGWDNEAFF.